These 22 T cell receptor beta chains were all obtained from the same sample, sequenced in a study of control samples from healthy donors and cancer patients. Sequenced by immunoSEQ multiplex PCR; TCRdb stores in-frame clones only, minus some. The data hold 140,000 or so clones, with roughly 90% observed a single time. The specimen sequenced was blood. Receptors were obtained from a man aged 30 to 39 in good health.

The chain is built from TRBV2 and TRBJ2-2; 11 bases are shared with TRBD1. The CDR3 is 18 residues long. The V gene end was trimmed by 0 bases and the J gene end by 6 bases; junction bases not matched to a gene: 9. Germline assignment: CDR1 SNHLY and CDR2 FYNNEI. The CDR3, as DNA: TGTGCCAGCAGTGAAGCGCTTCGTGGACAGGGGGCCGCCGGGGAGCTGTTTTTT. Amino acids: CASSEALRGQGAAGELFF.

The genes are TRBV3-1 (or the pseudogene TRBV3-2) and TRBJ1-1; D uncertain. The CDR3 is 14 residues long. V lost 6 bases to trimming and J lost 5 bases, with 16 bases between them. Germline-derived CDR1 and CDR2 are LGHDT and YNNKEL (reference sequence). The CDR3 sequence: CASRSVLKHTEAFF. The CDR3 DNA sequence: TGTGCCAGCAGATCAGTTCTCAAGCATACTGAAGCTTTCTTT.

CDR3 bases: TGTGCCAGCAGCCCGACAGGTCCGGCAGGAAACACCATATATTTT. Translating it yields CASSPTGPAGNTIYF. The chain joins TRBV11-2 to TRBJ1-3; a weak D match, TRBD1 (6 bases). In germline, CDR1 is SGHAT, CDR2 FQNNGV. There are 15 residues in the CDR3. V was pared by 5 bases and J by 4 bases, with 15 bases between.

The V gene is TRBV7-3, the J gene TRBJ2-2, with D tentatively TRBD2 (5 bases). The germline V and J ends were trimmed by 4 bases and 4 bases, with 10 bases remaining between them. Germline lookup yields CDR1 SGHTA and CDR2 FQGTGA. This CDR3 has 14 amino acids. CDR3 DNA: TGTGCCAGCAGCTCTGGACTGTTCACCGGGGAGCTGTTTTTT. This sequence encodes CASSSGLFTGELFF.

This chain connects TRBV15 to TRBJ2-3; no clear D gene. This CDR3 is 12 amino acids long. Germline V CDR1 and CDR2: LNHNV, YYDKDF (reference sequence). V lost 5 bases and J lost 4, with 7 bases in between. The CDR3 DNA sequence: TGTGCCACCAGCCATACTTCAGATACGCAGTATTTT. Protein sequence: CATSHTSDTQYF.

This clone was recorded only once. The rearrangement uses TRBV19 and TRBJ1-2; a possible D gene is TRBD1 (6 bases). Germline values: CDR1 LNHDA, CDR2 SQIVND (reference sequence). V dropped 8 bases and J dropped 4 bases, with 17 bases sitting between them. The CDR3 extends over 14 amino acids. The CDR3 here is CASAVMGAGYGYTF. In DNA, the CDR3 is TGTGCCAGTGCCGTGATGGGGGCAGGCTATGGCTACACCTTC.

V usage is TRBV5-6 and J usage is TRBJ2-7; D not certain. V lost 4 bases and J lost 0, with 17 bases in between. CDR1 SGHDT and CDR2 YYEEEE come from the germline V gene. This CDR3 is built from 16 residues. The CDR3 bases are TGTGCCAGCAGCGCATGGTACAGAACGAGCTCCTACGAGCAGTACTTC. This sequence encodes CASSAWYRTSSYEQYF. Complete variable domain (other parts from reference TRBV5-6 and TRBJ2-7): DAGVTQSPTHLIKTRGQQVTLRCSPKSGHDTVSWYQQALGQGPQFIFQYYEEEERQRGNFPDRFSGHQFPNYSSELNVNALLLGDSALYLCASSAWYRTSSYEQYFGPGTRLTVT.

This clone has just a few counts. The chain has TRBV29-1 and TRBJ1-6; D gene uncertain. Trimming left V 6 bases short and J 9 bases short, with 15 bases between. Germline lookup yields CDR1 SQVTM and CDR2 ANQGSEA. This CDR3 comprises 13 residues. The CDR3 DNA sequence: TGCAGCGTAGCCCCCGCGGCGGGTTCACCCCTCCACTTT. Amino acids: CSVAPAAGSPLHF.

V and J are TRBV9 and TRBJ2-1, with 8 bases that match TRBD2. V shed 4 bases, J shed 1 base, and the junction held 4 bases outside the gene matches. CDR3 length: 15 amino acids. Per the germline V gene, CDR1 is SGDLS and CDR2 is YYNGEE. For the CDR3, the DNA is TGTGCCAGCAGCCAACTAGCGGCTTCCTACAATGAGCAGTTCTTC. Its translation is CASSQLAASYNEQFF. The whole variable domain, filled in from reference TRBV9 and TRBJ2-1, reads DSGVTQTPKHLITATGQRVTLRCSPRSGDLSVYWYQQSLDQGLQFLIQYYNGEERAKGNILERFSAQQFPDLHSELNLSSLELGDSALYFCASSQLAASYNEQFFGPGTRLTVL.

The chain employs TRBV9 and TRBJ1-2, with D unresolved. Germline V gene sequence: CDR1 SGDLS, CDR2 YYNGEE. The CDR3 is 12 amino acids. Trimming took 10 bases from V and 4 from J, leaving 14 bases between them. CDR3 in amino acids: CASGKEGYGYTF. The CDR3 DNA sequence: TGTGCCTCGGGGAAGGAGGGCTATGGCTACACCTTC.

This chain uses TRBV12-3 or TRBV12-4 with TRBJ1-2; D is unclear. The CDR3 covers 12 residues. The CDR3 DNA reads as TGTGCAACCCAGACCACAGTCTATGGCTACACCTTC. Its translation: CATQTTVYGYTF.

V and J are TRBV4-1 and TRBJ2-4, with 11 bases that match TRBD2. V shed 0 bases, J shed 1 base, and the junction held 14 bases outside the gene matches. The CDR3 length is 21 residues. Looked up from germline, CDR1 is MGHRA and CDR2 is YSYEKL. The CDR3 DNA reads TGCGCCAGCAGCCAAGATCGAAGACTAGCGGGAATCGGGACGGCCAAAAACATTCAGTACTTC. As protein: CASSQDRRLAGIGTAKNIQYF.

The gene calls are TRBV27 and TRBJ2-7; 14 nucleotides match TRBD2. The CDR3 is 17 residues long. Germline V gives CDR1 MNHEY, CDR2 SMNVEV (reference sequence). The V gene end was trimmed by 8 bases and the J gene end by 2 bases; junction bases not matched to a gene: 11. CDR3 sequence: CASAPPGLAGAAYEQYF. For the CDR3, the DNA is TGTGCCAGCGCTCCACCGGGACTAGCGGGGGCTGCCTACGAGCAGTACTTC.

The chain couples TRBV6-1 to TRBJ2-7; 7 nucleotides line up with TRBD2. This CDR3 is 16 amino acids long. Trimming took 6 bases from V and 0 from J; bases not matched to a gene: 11. CDR1 and CDR2 (germline): MNHNS, SASEGT. The CDR3 DNA reads TGTGCCAGCAGAGAAACTAGCGCTTATAGCTCCTACGAGCAGTACTTC. It encodes CASRETSAYSSYEQYF.

The chain's CDR3 is CASREGTASNQPQHF. Written as DNA, the CDR3 is TGTGCCAGCAGAGAAGGGACAGCTAGCAATCAGCCCCAGCATTTT. The rearrangement joins TRBV6-6 to TRBJ1-5; 7 nucleotides match TRBD1. Germline values: CDR1 MNHNY, CDR2 SVGAGI (reference sequence). J lost 0 bases, V lost 6 bases, and 5 bases had no gene match. The CDR3 loop spans 15 amino acids.

The chain has TRBV28 and TRBJ2-1; 7 bases fit TRBD2. The germline V gene encodes CDR1 MDHEN and CDR2 SYDVKM. This CDR3 contains 15 residues. J lost 4 bases, V lost 3 bases, and 6 bases had no gene match. As DNA, the CDR3 is TGTGCCAGCAGTTTGGGGCGCGGGAGTTACAATGAGCAGTTCTTC. Translation: CASSLGRGSYNEQFF.

The CDR3 region has the DNA TGTGCCAGCAGCCAAGATAGGATGGGGAGGGGGTTCTATGGCTACACCTTC. This sequence encodes CASSQDRMGRGFYGYTF. V gene TRBV3-1 (or the pseudogene TRBV3-2) combines with J gene TRBJ1-2; D is possibly TRBD1 (6 bases). The CDR3 is 17 amino acids. V shed 0 bases and J shed 4 bases, with 18 bases lying between them. Germline-derived CDR1 and CDR2 are LGHDT and YNNKEL (reference sequence).

This clone was detected a few times. V and J are TRBV5-1 and TRBJ2-3; D may be TRBD1 (7 bases). Germline-derived CDR1 and CDR2 are SGHRS and YFSETQ. This CDR3 has 15 residues. The V end was cut by 4 bases, the J end by 3 bases, with 15 bases between. The DNA of the CDR3 is TGCGCCAGCAGCCCAGGACAGGAGGGGACAGATACGCAGTATTTT. Residues: CASSPGQEGTDTQYF.

Points on this clone: A junction boundary mismatches the germline segment, possibly from a read error. The chain combines TRBV7-3 with TRBJ2-1; weak D call: TRBD1 (6 bases). The CDR3 has 12 amino acids. Germline lookup yields CDR1 SGHTA and CDR2 FQGTGA. CDR3 nucleotides: TGTGCGAGCAGGGGCCAAAACAATGAGCAGTTCTTC. Translation gives CASRGQNNEQFF.

The J gene is TRBJ1-2, the V gene TRBV5-1; D is ambiguous. Germline CDR1 is SGHRS and CDR2 is YFSETQ. CDR3 length: 13 amino acids. V was cut by 2 bases and J by 6 bases, with 11 bases left in between. CDR3 in amino acids: CASSFGWENGYTF. CDR3 bases: TGCGCCAGCAGCTTCGGGTGGGAGAATGGCTACACCTTC.

The chain uses TRBV5-8 and TRBJ1-4; D ambiguous. Germline lookup yields CDR1 SGHTS and CDR2 YDEGEE. The CDR3 runs 15 residues. The germline V and J ends were trimmed by 4 bases and 0 bases, with 10 bases remaining between them. The CDR3 DNA reads as TGTGCCAGCAGCCCCGCTCGGGCAACTAATGAAAAACTGTTTTTT. As protein: CASSPARATNEKLFF.

J is TRBJ1-3 and V is TRBV6-5; no clear D. V lost 2 bases and J lost 2, with 7 bases in between. Germline V lookup: CDR1 MNHEY, CDR2 SVGAGI. The CDR3 extends over 14 amino acids. The CDR3 nucleotides are TGTGCCAGCAGTTACAGGGAAGCTGGAAACACCATATATTTT. Translated: CASSYREAGNTIYF.